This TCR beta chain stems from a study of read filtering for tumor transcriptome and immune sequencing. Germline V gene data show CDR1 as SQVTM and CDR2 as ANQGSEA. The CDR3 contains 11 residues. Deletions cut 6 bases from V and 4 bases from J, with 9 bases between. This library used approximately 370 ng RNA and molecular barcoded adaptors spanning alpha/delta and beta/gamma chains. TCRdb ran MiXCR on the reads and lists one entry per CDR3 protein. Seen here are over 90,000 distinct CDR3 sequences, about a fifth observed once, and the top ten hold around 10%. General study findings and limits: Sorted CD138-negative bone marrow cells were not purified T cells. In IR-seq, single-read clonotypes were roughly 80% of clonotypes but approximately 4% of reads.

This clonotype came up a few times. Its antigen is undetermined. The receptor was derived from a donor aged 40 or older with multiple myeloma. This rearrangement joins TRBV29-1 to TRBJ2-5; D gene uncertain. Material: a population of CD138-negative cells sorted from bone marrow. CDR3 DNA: TGCAGCGTGCAGGAATTAGAGACCCAGTACTTC. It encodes CSVQELETQYF.